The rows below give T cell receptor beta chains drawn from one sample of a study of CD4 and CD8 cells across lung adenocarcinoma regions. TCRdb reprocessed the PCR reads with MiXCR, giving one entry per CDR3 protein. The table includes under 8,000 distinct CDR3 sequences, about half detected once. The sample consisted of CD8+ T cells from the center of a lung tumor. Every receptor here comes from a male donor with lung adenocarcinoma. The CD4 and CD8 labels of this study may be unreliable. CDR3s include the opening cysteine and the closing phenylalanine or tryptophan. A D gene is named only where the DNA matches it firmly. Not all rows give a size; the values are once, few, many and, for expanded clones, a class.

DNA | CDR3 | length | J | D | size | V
TGTGCCAGCAGCGTAGCTTCTAGCGGGAGCCCCGGGGAGCTGTTTTTT | CASSVASSGSPGELFF | 16 | TRBJ2-2 | TRBD2 | - | TRBV9
TGTGCCAGCAGCCCCGTTTTAAGAGCTGAGACAGGGAAGTTTGCGGATACGCAGTATTTT | CASSPVLRAETGKFADTQYF | 20 | TRBJ2-3 | TRBD1 | many | TRBV7-2
TGTGCCAGCAGTGTAACAGGGGGCGGGTCCTACGAGCAGTACTTC | CASSVTGGGSYEQYF | 15 | TRBJ2-7 | TRBD1 | many | TRBV6-1
TGTGCCAGTTCCCCCGCAGGGGGTCTTCCAGATACGCAGTATTTT | CASSPAGGLPDTQYF | 15 | TRBJ2-3 | TRBD1 | many | TRBV6-1
TGTGCCAGCAGTTACGGACAGAACACTGAAGCTTTCTTT | CASSYGQNTEAFF | 13 | TRBJ1-1 | - | - | TRBV6-5
TGTGCCATTCGGGGTAGCTCTGGGGCCAACGTCCTGACTTTC | CAIRGSSGANVLTF | 14 | TRBJ2-6 | - | - | TRBV10-3
TGTGCCAGCAGTTCGAGACAGGTCGGTACAGATACGCAGTATTTT | CASSSRQVGTDTQYF | 15 | TRBJ2-3 | - | - | TRBV6-5
TGTGCCACCTCGACTGGAGGGGGCACGTGGAGTCAGCCCCAGCATTTT | CATSTGGGTWSQPQHF | 16 | TRBJ1-5 | TRBD1 | few | TRBV24-1
TGTGCCAGAAGCTTCGAACAAGAGACCCAGTACTTC | CARSFEQETQYF | 12 | TRBJ2-5 | - | - | TRBV5-3
TGTGCCAGCAGCCTTTCCCCGGGACAGGCCACAAGGCTGGTCTTC | CASSLSPGQATRLVF | 15 | TRBJ2-5 | TRBD1 | many | TRBV4-2
TGCGCCAGCAGCCAAGAAGGGTCTTATAGCAATCAGCCCCAGCATTTT | CASSQEGSYSNQPQHF | 16 | TRBJ1-5 | - | few | TRBV4-1
TGTGCCAGCAGTTTGGCAGGGGGGAACACTGAAGCTTTCTTT | CASSLAGGNTEAFF | 14 | TRBJ1-1 | TRBD1 | - | TRBV12-3/TRBV12-4
TGTGCCAGCAGCTTAGCGCCGCCCTCCTACAATGAGCAGTACTTC | CASSLAPPSYNEQYF | 15 | TRBJ2-7 | - | - | TRBV6-5
TGCGCCAGCAGTTTAGCCTTGACAGGGGACTATGGCTACACCTTC | CASSLALTGDYGYTF | 15 | TRBJ1-2 | TRBD1 | many | TRBV5-1
TGTGCCAGCAGCTTAGATCTAAAACAAGAGACCCAGTACTTC | CASSLDLKQETQYF | 14 | TRBJ2-5 | - | - | TRBV11-2
TGTGCCAGCAGTTTGAGACAGAGCTTTGAAAAACTGTTTTTT | CASSLRQSFEKLFF | 14 | TRBJ1-4 | - | - | TRBV27
TGCGCCAGCAGTGAGTCCGGGACTAGCGGGCTCATCGGGGGCGGGGAGCTGTTTTTT | CASSESGTSGLIGGGELFF | 19 | TRBJ2-2 | TRBD2 | - | TRBV10-2
TGTGCCAGCAGCCAAGGGGTTATAGAGCAGTTCTTC | CASSQGVIEQFF | 12 | TRBJ2-1 | - | few | TRBV3-1
TGTGCCAGCAGGGTCGACGGACTTTACCCCTACGAGCAGTACTTC | CASRVDGLYPYEQYF | 15 | TRBJ2-7 | - | once | TRBV27
TGTGCCAGCAGCTTATGGAGACAAGAGACCCAGTACTTC | CASSLWRQETQYF | 13 | TRBJ2-5 | - | many | TRBV11-2
TGTGCCAGCAGTGAAAGGGGCGGGAGCTCCTACGAGCAGTACTTC | CASSERGGSSYEQYF | 15 | TRBJ2-7 | TRBD2 | many | TRBV6-1
TGTGCCAGCAGCGGACGGCCGGATGGGACCGGGGAGCTGTTTTTT | CASSGRPDGTGELFF | 15 | TRBJ2-2 | - | many | TRBV6-1
TGTGCCAGCGGGGGGTACACTGAAGCTTTCTTT | CASGGYTEAFF | 11 | TRBJ1-1 | - | many | TRBV6-1
TGTGCCAGCAGTTCCGGAGCGGGCCCCCTATCCTACAATGAGCAGTTCTTC | CASSSGAGPLSYNEQFF | 17 | TRBJ2-1 | - | - | TRBV27
TGTGCCAGCAGCTTAGTAGGCCCGGAGACCCAGTACTTC | CASSLVGPETQYF | 13 | TRBJ2-5 | - | few | TRBV7-2
TGTGCCAGCAGTTATCAGCTAGCGGGATTTACCGGGGAGCTGTTTTTT | CASSYQLAGFTGELFF | 16 | TRBJ2-2 | TRBD2 | few | TRBV6-5
TGTGCCAGCAAAACAGGGGAAGTGAACACTGAAGCTTTCTTT | CASKTGEVNTEAFF | 14 | TRBJ1-1 | TRBD1 | - | TRBV12-3/TRBV12-4
TGTGCCAGCAGTAATGGAGGACAGGGGGAGACCCAGTTCTTC | CASSNGGQGETQFF | 14 | TRBJ2-1 | TRBD1 | - | TRBV6-1
TGTGCCAGCAGTTATCCGGGACTGTTCTTC | CASSYPGLFF | 10 | TRBJ2-1 | - | few | TRBV6-8
TGTGCCAGCACCCCCCGGGGGGACTCCTACGAGCAGTACTTC | CASTPRGDSYEQYF | 14 | TRBJ2-7 | TRBD2 | - | TRBV6-1
TGTGCCAGCAGTTACTTGGGACACCGTCTCAACGCGCAGTATTTT | CASSYLGHRLNAQYF | 15 | TRBJ2-3 | - | - | TRBV6-5
TGCGCCAGCAGCTTGACTAGCGGGTCTAGCTCCTACGAGCAGTACTTC | CASSLTSGSSSYEQYF | 16 | TRBJ2-7 | TRBD2 | many | TRBV4-1
TGTGCCAGCTGCGAGATTAGGCCACGCGGCGATACGCAGTATTTT | CASCEIRPRGDTQYF | 15 | TRBJ2-3 | - | few | TRBV6-1
TGTGCCACCAACAGGGGGGGAGAGACCCAGTACTTC | CATNRGGETQYF | 12 | TRBJ2-5 | - | - | TRBV10-3
TGTGCCAGCAGTGAAGGAGGCAGATACGAGCAGTACTTC | CASSEGGRYEQYF | 13 | TRBJ2-7 | - | few | TRBV6-1
TGTGCCAGCAGCGTAGAGACAGCCCAATACAATGAGCAGTTCTTC | CASSVETAQYNEQFF | 15 | TRBJ2-1 | - | few | TRBV9
TGTGCCAGCAGCCGTAACCGCGGTAATGAAAAACTGTTTTTT | CASSRNRGNEKLFF | 14 | TRBJ1-4 | - | - | TRBV7-6
TGTGCCAGCAGTTCCCTCCCTACAGGGGACACTGAAGCTTTCTTT | CASSSLPTGDTEAFF | 15 | TRBJ1-1 | TRBD1 | - | TRBV6-5
TGTGCCAGCAGTTACCTGACTGGGACAGGGTCCTACGAGCAGTACTTC | CASSYLTGTGSYEQYF | 16 | TRBJ2-7 | TRBD1 | - | TRBV6-5
TGTGCCAGCACCGGGGGACTAAACCGTGGCCCAGATACGCAGTATTTT | CASTGGLNRGPDTQYF | 16 | TRBJ2-3 | TRBD2 | - | TRBV6-1
TGCGCCAGCAGCGGCGGGGGGAGCTCCTACAATGAGCAGTTCTTC | CASSGGGSSYNEQFF | 15 | TRBJ2-1 | TRBD2 | - | TRBV10-1
TGTGCCAGCAGCTTAGCGGACGGACAGCCCCAGCATTTT | CASSLADGQPQHF | 13 | TRBJ1-5 | - | - | TRBV7-2
TGTGCCAGCAGTGAATTGTCCCCGTTGGCAAAAGAGACCCAGTACTTC | CASSELSPLAKETQYF | 16 | TRBJ2-5 | - | few | TRBV6-1
TGCGCCAGCAGCCAAGGAGGGGGGACTGCAAATGGCTACACCTTC | CASSQGGGTANGYTF | 15 | TRBJ1-2 | - | many | TRBV4-1
TGTGCCAGCAGTTCCCCCGGGTTGAGTTGGAAGCAGTATTTT | CASSSPGLSWKQYF | 14 | TRBJ2-3 | - | - | TRBV6-5
TGTGCCAGCAGTTATGCTAGCGGGAGTCCTCAGTTCTTC | CASSYASGSPQFF | 13 | TRBJ2-1 | TRBD2 | - | TRBV6-5
TGTGCCAGCAGCCCCCGGGGGGTGTCCAGACGAACAGATACGCAGTATTTT | CASSPRGVSRRTDTQYF | 17 | TRBJ2-3 | TRBD2 | - | TRBV11-1
TGTGCCAGCAGTTTATTGTCAGGGCTCAACGAGCAGTACTTC | CASSLLSGLNEQYF | 14 | TRBJ2-7 | - | - | TRBV28
TGCGCCAGCAGTGGACACAGGGGACTCCAAGAGACCCAGTACTTC | CASSGHRGLQETQYF | 15 | TRBJ2-5 | - | medium-sized | TRBV10-1
TGTGCCAGCACCCCGGGACTAAATCCTACCACAGATATGCAGTACTTC | CASTPGLNPTTDMQYF | 16 | TRBJ2-7 | TRBD2 | - | TRBV6-1
TGTGCTACAAACCGCCTAGCGGGGTCCAATGAGCAGTTCTTC | CATNRLAGSNEQFF | 14 | TRBJ2-1 | TRBD2 | few | TRBV6-1
TGTGCCAGCAGCACAGGGGGGGGGACCAAAAACATTCAGTACTTC | CASSTGGGTKNIQYF | 15 | TRBJ2-4 | - | - | TRBV6-1
TGTGCCAGCAGTTTCTTGGCTAGTCTGGGTCGCAATGAGCAGTTCTTC | CASSFLASLGRNEQFF | 16 | TRBJ2-1 | - | - | TRBV12-3/TRBV12-4
TGCGCCAGCCGCGGAGCGGGGGACAAAGACACCCAGTACTTC | CASRGAGDKDTQYF | 14 | TRBJ2-4 | TRBD2 | - | TRBV4-1
TGCGCCAGCAGCCAGGTTATGAGCCCATCCTACGAGCAGTACTTC | CASSQVMSPSYEQYF | 15 | TRBJ2-7 | - | - | TRBV4-1
TGTGCCAGCAGTTACTCCCCTGCTTCCCCGCCAGATACGCAGTATTTT | CASSYSPASPPDTQYF | 16 | TRBJ2-3 | - | - | TRBV6-5
TGTGCCAGCAGAGGACAGCGGGGAGTCATCGGAGGCTACACCTTC | CASRGQRGVIGGYTF | 15 | TRBJ1-2 | - | - | TRBV6-1
TGTGCCAGCAGCTTAAGGACTAGCGGGGCCCCGGAAGTAGAGACCCAGTACTTC | CASSLRTSGAPEVETQYF | 18 | TRBJ2-5 | TRBD2 | many | TRBV7-2